What follows are 5 T cell receptor beta chains derived from one specimen sequenced in a study of T cell repertoires in cytomegalovirus infection. Antigens of these TCRs are unknown. TCRdb re-called the reads through MiXCR, storing one row per CDR3 protein. The sample shows around 89,000 distinct CDR3 sequences, approximately 32% of them seen only once. Sequencing was performed on CD8+ T cells from cultured PBMCs, taken from culture after CMV antigen stimulation. The source of these receptors is a human donor in good health (CMV status not recorded). Some clones in this sample may be carry-over from other donors' samples.

This clonotype has at least ten counts. The chain is built from TRBV5-4 and TRBJ2-2; tentatively, D is TRBD2 (7 bases). The CDR3 covers 19 residues. Trimming left V 4 bases short and J 0 bases short, with 22 bases between. Germline lookup yields CDR1 SGHNT and CDR2 YYREEE (reference sequence). The CDR3 protein is CASSGIGGGAGTNTGELFF. The CDR3 coding sequence is TGTGCCAGCAGCGGGATAGGGGGGGGGGCAGGCACGAACACCGGGGAGCTGTTTTTT.

This clonotype was seen ten or more times. The chain couples TRBV27 to TRBJ1-5; D not resolved. The V and J ends lost 7 bases and 2 bases respectively, with 18 bases between them. The CDR3 loop spans 16 amino acids. Germline V CDR1 and CDR2: MNHEY, SMNVEV (reference sequence). The CDR3 region is CASKREGLAGNQPQHF. CDR3 sequence (DNA): TGTGCCAGCAAAAGAGAAGGACTGGCGGGCAATCAGCCCCAGCATTTT.

The chain combines TRBV2 with TRBJ2-5, with TRBD2 identical over 7 bases. The CDR3 covers 16 residues. From germline, CDR1 is SNHLY and CDR2 FYNNEI. V dropped 3 bases and J dropped 3; count of bases not matched to a gene: 10. The CDR3 sequence: CASSDPGTTLEETQYF. Written as DNA, the CDR3 is TGTGCCAGCAGTGATCCCGGGACTACGCTTGAAGAGACCCAGTACTTC.

This clonotype was recorded once. The chain has TRBV19 and TRBJ1-1, with D maybe TRBD1 (5 bases). V was clipped by 3 bases and J by 2 bases, with 13 bases between them. The CDR3 contains 15 residues. Germline loops: CDR1 LNHDA, CDR2 SQIVND (reference sequence). CDR3 coding DNA: TGTGCCAGTAGTATGGGGCTAAGAAGCAACACTGAAGCTTTCTTT. It yields the protein CASSMGLRSNTEAFF.

The rearrangement joins TRBV12-3 or TRBV12-4 to TRBJ2-3, with 10 bases identical to TRBD1. CDR3 length: 16 amino acids. Trimming removed 5 bases from V and 5 bases from J; junction bases left unmatched: 10. The CDR3, as DNA: TGTGCCAGCAGTAAAGGGACAGGGGTTCAGGGAGATACGCAGTATTTT. Its protein product is CASSKGTGVQGDTQYF.